These 26 T cell receptor beta chains were all obtained from the same sample, sequenced in a study of T cell responses to AZD1222 COVID-19 vaccine. TCRdb's copy holds only in-frame clones and misses some; the assay was immunoSEQ multiplex PCR. The sample contains some 200,000 clones, approximately 90% of which appear only once. The sequencing here drew on peripheral blood, taken on day 0 of AZD1222 vaccination. The receptors derive from an adult in good health.

This chain joins TRBV2 and TRBJ1-5, with D uncertain. The length of the CDR3 is 16 residues. The germline gives CDR1 SNHLY, CDR2 FYNNEI. V was trimmed by 5 bases and J by 2 bases, leaving 16 bases between them. The CDR3 reads CASSPDLASRNQPQHF. For the CDR3, the DNA is TGTGCCAGCAGTCCTGACCTTGCTTCCCGCAATCAGCCCCAGCATTTT.

V is TRBV3-1 (or the pseudogene TRBV3-2) and J is TRBJ1-4, with 9 bases matching TRBD1. From germline, CDR1 is LGHDT and CDR2 YNNKEL (reference sequence). The CDR3 is 16 residues long. J lost 5 bases, V lost 3 bases, and 7 bases had no gene match. CDR3 region: CASSHSGGQGNEKLFF. CDR3 DNA: TGTGCCAGCAGCCACAGCGGAGGACAGGGGAATGAAAAACTGTTTTTT.

V gene TRBV9 combines with J gene TRBJ2-2; D is possibly TRBD1 or TRBD2 (5 bases each). Between the trimmed V and J ends, which lost 4 bases and 3 bases, there was a span of 13 bases. Germline V gene data show CDR1 as SGDLS and CDR2 as YYNGEE. The CDR3 extends over 15 amino acids. The CDR3 protein is CASSRRDGDTGELFF. In nucleotides, the CDR3 is TGTGCCAGCAGCAGACGGGACGGAGACACCGGGGAGCTGTTTTTT.

This chain joins TRBV4-1 and TRBJ1-1; TRBD1 aligns across 11 bases. This CDR3 contains 14 residues. Germline loops: CDR1 MGHRA, CDR2 YSYEKL. The J segment lost 8 bases and the V segment lost 4 bases, leaving 6 bases of the junction unmatched. The CDR3, as DNA: TGCGCCAGCAGCCCCTATAGGGACAGGGGGGAAGCTTTCTTT. It specifies CASSPYRDRGEAFF.

The chain combines TRBV6-5 with TRBJ2-3; D remains unclear. Germline values: CDR1 MNHEY, CDR2 SVGAGI. The CDR3 contains 14 residues. Trimming shortened V by 0 bases and J by 0 bases, and 4 bases separated the two germline ends. The CDR3 region has the DNA TGTGCCAGCAGTTACTCGAGCAGCACAGATACGCAGTATTTT. This codes for CASSYSSSTDTQYF.

The chain recombines TRBV28 with TRBJ2-7, with D unclear. V shed 4 bases and J shed 11 bases, with 12 bases lying between them. The CDR3 sequence is 11 residues long. The germline V gene has CDR1 MDHEN and CDR2 SYDVKM. This CDR3 reads CASSSSGDKYF. As DNA, the CDR3 is TGTGCCAGCAGTTCGTCTGGCGATAAGTACTTC.

CDR3 region: CASSLPGPNEQYF. In nucleotides, the CDR3 is TGTGCCAGCAGCCTCCCTGGGCCCAACGAGCAGTACTTC. V usage is TRBV11-2 and J usage is TRBJ2-7; D is unresolved. The CDR3 contains 13 residues. Germline CDR1 SGHAT, CDR2 FQNNGV. Trimming removed 5 bases at V and 5 bases at J, with 13 bases between.

The rearrangement uses TRBV4-1 and TRBJ2-1, with a possible D match to TRBD2 (5 bases). V dropped 3 bases and J dropped 10 bases, with 16 bases sitting between them. The CDR3 covers 14 residues. CDR1 MGHRA and CDR2 YSYEKL come from the germline V gene. For the CDR3, the DNA is TGCGCCAGCAGCCAGACGGGAACCCACCGCGAGCAGTTCTTC. Translation: CASSQTGTHREQFF.

The chain links TRBV28 to TRBJ1-3; D unclear. CDR1 MDHEN and CDR2 SYDVKM come from the germline V gene. This CDR3 has 12 residues. In DNA, the CDR3 is TGTGCGGCGGAGGGTTCCGGAAACACCATATATTTT. Translated: CAAEGSGNTIYF.

This sequence joins TRBV14 and TRBJ2-3; 10 bases map to TRBD2. The V segment lost 1 base and the J segment 5 bases; nucleotides outside the gene matches: 9. Germline CDR1 and CDR2: SGHDN and FVKESK. The CDR3 runs to 17 residues. CDR3 in DNA: TGTGCCAGCAGCCAAGGTGGCCTAGCGGGAGTCGGAGATACGCAGTATTTT. It specifies CASSQGGLAGVGDTQYF.

This sequence joins TRBV5-4 and TRBJ2-1; 11 bases fit TRBD2. The ends lost 0 bases at V and 6 bases at J; junction bases unmatched: 5. CDR3 size: 16 residues. Germline assignment: CDR1 SGHNT and CDR2 YYREEE (reference sequence). The CDR3 spells CASSLELAGGANEQFF. The CDR3 nucleotides are TGTGCCAGCAGCTTGGAGCTAGCGGGAGGAGCCAATGAGCAGTTCTTC.

The chain uses TRBV5-5 and TRBJ1-1; D ambiguous. With 6 bases removed from V and 3 bases from J, the gap between germline ends came to 21 bases. The CDR3 sequence is 16 residues long. Germline CDR1 and CDR2: SGHKS and YYEKEE (reference sequence). CDR3 DNA: TGTGCCAGCACCCCCCGGGCAGCCGGCTGGGACACTGAAGCTTTCTTT. Translating gives CASTPRAAGWDTEAFF.

The chain has TRBV24-1 and TRBJ2-7, with D unclear. V was pared by 5 bases and J by 3 bases, with 25 bases between. CDR3 length equals 18 residues. Germline V CDR1 and CDR2: KGHDR, SFDVKD. Here the CDR3 reads CATSVSGSARPTNYEQYF. CDR3 nucleotide sequence: TGTGCCACCAGTGTGTCCGGGTCAGCCAGACCCACAAACTACGAGCAGTACTTC.

V is TRBV24-1 and J is TRBJ2-1; 12 positions match TRBD2. With 3 bases clipped from V and 8 bases from J, the junction kept 16 bases outside the gene matches. In germline, CDR1 is KGHDR, CDR2 SFDVKD. This CDR3 has 19 amino acids. The CDR3 nucleotides are TGTGCCACCAGTGATAAGGTCCTAGCGGGAGGGCCAGCCCTCGATGAGCAGTTCTTC. Encoded protein: CATSDKVLAGGPALDEQFF.

This clone was counted a single time. This sequence joins TRBV4-2 and TRBJ1-2; no firm D call. V lost 1 base, J lost 0 bases, and 9 bases lay in between. Germline-derived CDR1 and CDR2 are LGHNA and YNFKEQ. The CDR3 covers 15 residues. In nucleotides, the CDR3 is TGTGCCAGCAGCCAAGTCTGGCAGACTAACTATGGCTACACCTTC. It translates to CASSQVWQTNYGYTF.

The chain joins TRBV16 to TRBJ2-1, with 8 bases aligning to TRBD1. J gave up 12 bases and V 2 bases, and 6 bases lay outside the gene matches. The CDR3 runs to 13 residues. From germline, CDR1 is KGHSY and CDR2 FQNENV. The CDR3 sequence: CASSQTGTGGQFF. Here the CDR3 DNA reads TGTGCCAGCAGCCAAACAGGGACAGGTGGGCAGTTCTTC.

The chain joins TRBV29-1 to TRBJ2-3; the D gene could be TRBD1 or TRBD2 (5 bases each). Trimming shortened V by 6 bases and J by 6 bases, and 10 bases separated the two germline ends. CDR1 and CDR2 (germline): SQVTM, ANQGSEA. The CDR3 runs to 11 residues. For the CDR3, the DNA is TGCAGCGTCGGGACGACTGATACGCAGTATTTT. Residues: CSVGTTDTQYF.

The rearrangement uses TRBV29-1 and TRBJ1-1, with no clear D. Looked up from germline, CDR1 is SQVTM and CDR2 is ANQGSEA. Trimming removed 5 bases from V and 5 bases from J, with 9 bases in between. The CDR3 consists of 11 residues. As DNA, the CDR3 is TGCAGCGTTTCTGTGACGACTGAAGCTTTCTTT. The encoded protein is CSVSVTTEAFF.

For this clone: The same CDR3 arises from other DNA sequences in this sample as well. V usage is TRBV11-2 and J usage is TRBJ2-5, with D perhaps matching TRBD2 (5 bases). Trimming cost V 5 bases and J 2 bases, with 15 bases left between them. Germline CDR1 SGHAT, CDR2 FQNNGV. The CDR3 is 15 residues long. The CDR3 region is CASSPRGSGQETQYF. Here the CDR3 DNA reads TGTGCCAGCAGCCCCCGCGGGTCTGGGCAAGAGACCCAGTACTTC.

The chain combines TRBV9 with TRBJ2-1; 12 nucleotides agree with TRBD2. The V and J ends lost 5 bases and 7 bases, in that order; junction bases with no gene match: 10. This CDR3 region has 16 residues. Germline V lookup: CDR1 SGDLS, CDR2 YYNGEE. The CDR3 protein is CASRANVGLAGNEQFF. In DNA form, the CDR3 reads TGTGCCAGCAGAGCCAACGTAGGACTAGCGGGGAATGAGCAGTTCTTC. The whole variable domain, filled in from reference TRBV9 and TRBJ2-1, reads DSGVTQTPKHLITATGQRVTLRCSPRSGDLSVYWYQQSLDQGLQFLIQYYNGEERAKGNILERFSAQQFPDLHSELNLSSLELGDSALYFCASRANVGLAGNEQFFGPGTRLTVL.

The chain carries TRBV5-6 and TRBJ1-2, with 9 bases aligning to TRBD1. V was pared by 2 bases and J by 7 bases, with 6 bases of the junction left unmatched. Germline values: CDR1 SGHDT, CDR2 YYEEEE. The CDR3 extends over 14 amino acids. CDR3 amino acids: CASSLTQGARGYTF. CDR3 coding DNA: TGTGCCAGCAGCTTAACACAGGGGGCGCGTGGCTACACCTTC.

This rearrangement joins TRBV7-2 to TRBJ2-7; 7 positions agree with TRBD1. This CDR3 has 15 amino acids. V shed 4 bases and J 0 bases; nucleotides not matched to a gene: 6. CDR1 and CDR2 from the germline V gene are SGHTA and FQGNSA. The CDR3 region is CASSSRTGHSYEQYF. CDR3 DNA sequence: TGTGCCAGCAGCTCACGGACAGGACACTCCTACGAGCAGTACTTC.

CDR3 nucleotide sequence: TGTGCCAGCAGCCCCCGGACAATCCCCTACGAGCAGTACTTC. Protein: CASSPRTIPYEQYF. This sequence joins TRBV5-4 and TRBJ2-7; D might be TRBD1 (5 bases). Per the germline V gene, CDR1 is SGHNT and CDR2 is YYREEE (reference sequence). The CDR3 contains 14 residues. V was clipped by 4 bases and J by 2 bases, with 13 bases between them.

V gene TRBV9 combines with J gene TRBJ2-5, with 13 bases identical to TRBD2. The CDR3 extends over 19 amino acids. V shed 4 bases and J 2 bases; nucleotides not matched to a gene: 14. The V gene's germline CDR1 is SGDLS and CDR2 YYNGEE. The CDR3 here is CASSPHPWTSGSKQETQYF. The CDR3 region has the DNA TGTGCCAGCAGCCCCCACCCTTGGACTAGCGGGAGTAAGCAAGAGACCCAGTACTTC.

The chain uses TRBV12-3 or TRBV12-4 and TRBJ1-1; no definite D call. This CDR3 contains 12 residues. Between the trimmed V and J ends, which lost 6 bases and 3 bases, there was a span of 8 bases. The CDR3 reads CASSIGYTEAFF. Written as DNA, the CDR3 is TGTGCCAGCAGCATCGGTTACACTGAAGCTTTCTTT.

This sequence joins TRBV5-8 and TRBJ2-2, with unresolved D. Germline CDR1 SGHTS, CDR2 YDEGEE. The germline V and J ends were trimmed by 1 base and 0 bases, with 10 bases remaining between them. The CDR3 is 16 residues long. This CDR3 is CASSLWQSTNTGELFF. DNA of the CDR3: TGTGCCAGCAGCTTGTGGCAGAGCACGAACACCGGGGAGCTGTTTTTT.